This T cell receptor (beta chain) was captured in a study of beta chain features in type 1 diabetes (dated by TCRdb to the late 2010s). About the study as a whole: Mean age, gender distribution, total cell number and subset yield were not different between patients and healthy donors. Whereas all 30 or so donors provided naive and central memory subsets, regulatory and stem cell-like memory subsets were isolated from just 8 patients and about eight healthy donors. The study compared the TCRB repertoires of sorted circulating CD4+ T cell subsets in recently diagnosed type 1 diabetes patients with those in matched healthy donors. Across all samples, approximately 100 million sorted cells were examined, and cell number per subset correlated strongly with RNA yield.

CDR1 SEHNR and CDR2 FQNEAQ were looked up in the germline V gene (reference sequence). Reading from cysteine to phenylalanine, the CDR3 counts 14 amino acids. Solely the CDR3 DNA is kept, with 42 bases framed from the first base. V is trimmed back by 3 bases and J by 3 bases, and the junction contains 3 bases that no gene match accounts for. This clone was observed a handful of times. What this receptor recognizes is not known. Base qualities are not at hand, and no much larger clone is one base apart. General study outcomes and caveats: Because cDNA was sequenced instead of genomic DNA, activated cells with high expression could be over-represented, although the groups did not differ in activation or CD3 levels. Type 1 diabetes patients showed a moderate but significant shortening of TCRB CDR3 length in all four CD4+ subsets. Fewer insertions and more nucleotide deletions at VDJ recombination sites were observed in patients with type 1 diabetes, implying thymic rearrangement abnormalities. Shorter templates might be favored by PCR, yet because patient and control samples were amplified and corrected together, any such skew would affect both groups equally. Because the HLA sub-analyses included only small numbers of individuals, any influence of HLA type on TCRB rearrangement was left unresolved. Naive, central memory and regulatory TCRB repertoires appeared to be more alike among patients than among healthy donors.

All of the isolated RNA was reverse transcribed with the High Capacity cDNA Reverse Transcription Kit, so expressed TCRB transcripts were sequenced. Deep immunoSEQ sequencing was performed on naive, central memory and regulatory T cell samples, with an average of about 4 million total reads per sample. After sorted cells were lysed in RLT buffer, RNA was extracted with DNase-treated RNeasy Micro or Mini kits, with the choice depending on cell number. To prevent cross-contamination, each cell subset was processed individually, whereas patient and healthy donor samples were processed jointly. The immunoSEQ multiplex PCR was used to amplify TCRB sequences from cDNA, yielding 87-bp fragments that span the CDR3 region. The amplicons were sequenced using the Illumina HiSeq platform. On the study's bioinformatics: PCR bias was corrected computationally using synthetic template baselines, and reads within Hamming distance 2 were collapsed, with unmergeable singletons discarded. Reads were aligned against IMGT to assign V, D and J genes, CDR3 length and insertions or deletions at six rearrangement sites. Within each subset, clonotype counts were normalized to the number of sorted cells before true diversity and Gini coefficients were calculated with the tcR R package. The overlap coefficient, calculated on TCRB nucleotide sequences, was used to quantify repertoire sharing. As a proxy for the pre-selection repertoire, out-of-frame TCRB sequences from naive cells were analyzed. The source is immuneACCESS, and TCRdb retained only in-frame sequences with V and J called. Part of the clones is not carried over; for the studies checked, unresolved V genes explain less than half of this, and the remainder is unexplained. The DNA gave D and trimming, while V, J and clone size come from that table. The sample includes roughly 280,000 clones, with about 24% observed a single time. The ten largest make up roughly 0.011% of the sample.

From each donor, a single peripheral blood sample of 100 to 150 mL on average was drawn into heparinised tubes. Naive, central memory, regulatory and stem cell-like memory CD4+ T cells were sorted on a BD FACSAria II using a panel including CD45RO, CCR7, CD25, CD127, CD95 and CD27. Purity was above 95% for every sorted population. PBMCs were isolated right away by Lymphoprep density gradient centrifugation and were stained directly, without culture. So that batch effects would be minimized, each experiment stained and sorted samples in pairs, pairing one healthy donor with one patient. This receptor was obtained from a woman aged 25 to 39 with type 1 diabetes. The chain is made from TRBV7-9 and TRBJ2-5, with 8 bases aligning to TRBD2. The specimen sequenced was naive CD4+ T cells from blood. The cell subset or site label for this specimen denotes: true naive CD4+ T cells. For the CDR3, the sequence is CASSLSLAEETQYF. DNA sequence: TGTGCCAGCAGCTTGTCACTAGCGGAAGAGACCCAGTACTTC. With all but the CDR3 taken from the reference TRBV7-9 and TRBJ2-5 genes, the full variable domain is: DTGVSQNPRHKITKRGQNVTFRCDPISEHNRLYWYRQTLGQGPEFLTYFQNEAQLEKSRLLSDRFSAERPKGSFSTLEIQRTEQGDSAMYLCASSLSLAEETQYFGPGTRLLVL.